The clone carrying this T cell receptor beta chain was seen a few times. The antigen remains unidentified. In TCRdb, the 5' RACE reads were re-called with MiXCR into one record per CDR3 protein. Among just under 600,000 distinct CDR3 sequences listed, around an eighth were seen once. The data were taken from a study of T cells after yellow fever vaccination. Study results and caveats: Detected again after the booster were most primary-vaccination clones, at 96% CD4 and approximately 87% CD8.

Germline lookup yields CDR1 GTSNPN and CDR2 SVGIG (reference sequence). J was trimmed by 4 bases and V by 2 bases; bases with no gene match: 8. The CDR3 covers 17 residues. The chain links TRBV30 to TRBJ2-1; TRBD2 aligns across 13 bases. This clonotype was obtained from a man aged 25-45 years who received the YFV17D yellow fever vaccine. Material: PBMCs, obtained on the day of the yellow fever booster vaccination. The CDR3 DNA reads TGTGCCTGGAGTCCACTCAGGACTAGCGGGGGTTACAATGAGCAGTTCTTC. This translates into CAWSPLRTSGGYNEQFF.